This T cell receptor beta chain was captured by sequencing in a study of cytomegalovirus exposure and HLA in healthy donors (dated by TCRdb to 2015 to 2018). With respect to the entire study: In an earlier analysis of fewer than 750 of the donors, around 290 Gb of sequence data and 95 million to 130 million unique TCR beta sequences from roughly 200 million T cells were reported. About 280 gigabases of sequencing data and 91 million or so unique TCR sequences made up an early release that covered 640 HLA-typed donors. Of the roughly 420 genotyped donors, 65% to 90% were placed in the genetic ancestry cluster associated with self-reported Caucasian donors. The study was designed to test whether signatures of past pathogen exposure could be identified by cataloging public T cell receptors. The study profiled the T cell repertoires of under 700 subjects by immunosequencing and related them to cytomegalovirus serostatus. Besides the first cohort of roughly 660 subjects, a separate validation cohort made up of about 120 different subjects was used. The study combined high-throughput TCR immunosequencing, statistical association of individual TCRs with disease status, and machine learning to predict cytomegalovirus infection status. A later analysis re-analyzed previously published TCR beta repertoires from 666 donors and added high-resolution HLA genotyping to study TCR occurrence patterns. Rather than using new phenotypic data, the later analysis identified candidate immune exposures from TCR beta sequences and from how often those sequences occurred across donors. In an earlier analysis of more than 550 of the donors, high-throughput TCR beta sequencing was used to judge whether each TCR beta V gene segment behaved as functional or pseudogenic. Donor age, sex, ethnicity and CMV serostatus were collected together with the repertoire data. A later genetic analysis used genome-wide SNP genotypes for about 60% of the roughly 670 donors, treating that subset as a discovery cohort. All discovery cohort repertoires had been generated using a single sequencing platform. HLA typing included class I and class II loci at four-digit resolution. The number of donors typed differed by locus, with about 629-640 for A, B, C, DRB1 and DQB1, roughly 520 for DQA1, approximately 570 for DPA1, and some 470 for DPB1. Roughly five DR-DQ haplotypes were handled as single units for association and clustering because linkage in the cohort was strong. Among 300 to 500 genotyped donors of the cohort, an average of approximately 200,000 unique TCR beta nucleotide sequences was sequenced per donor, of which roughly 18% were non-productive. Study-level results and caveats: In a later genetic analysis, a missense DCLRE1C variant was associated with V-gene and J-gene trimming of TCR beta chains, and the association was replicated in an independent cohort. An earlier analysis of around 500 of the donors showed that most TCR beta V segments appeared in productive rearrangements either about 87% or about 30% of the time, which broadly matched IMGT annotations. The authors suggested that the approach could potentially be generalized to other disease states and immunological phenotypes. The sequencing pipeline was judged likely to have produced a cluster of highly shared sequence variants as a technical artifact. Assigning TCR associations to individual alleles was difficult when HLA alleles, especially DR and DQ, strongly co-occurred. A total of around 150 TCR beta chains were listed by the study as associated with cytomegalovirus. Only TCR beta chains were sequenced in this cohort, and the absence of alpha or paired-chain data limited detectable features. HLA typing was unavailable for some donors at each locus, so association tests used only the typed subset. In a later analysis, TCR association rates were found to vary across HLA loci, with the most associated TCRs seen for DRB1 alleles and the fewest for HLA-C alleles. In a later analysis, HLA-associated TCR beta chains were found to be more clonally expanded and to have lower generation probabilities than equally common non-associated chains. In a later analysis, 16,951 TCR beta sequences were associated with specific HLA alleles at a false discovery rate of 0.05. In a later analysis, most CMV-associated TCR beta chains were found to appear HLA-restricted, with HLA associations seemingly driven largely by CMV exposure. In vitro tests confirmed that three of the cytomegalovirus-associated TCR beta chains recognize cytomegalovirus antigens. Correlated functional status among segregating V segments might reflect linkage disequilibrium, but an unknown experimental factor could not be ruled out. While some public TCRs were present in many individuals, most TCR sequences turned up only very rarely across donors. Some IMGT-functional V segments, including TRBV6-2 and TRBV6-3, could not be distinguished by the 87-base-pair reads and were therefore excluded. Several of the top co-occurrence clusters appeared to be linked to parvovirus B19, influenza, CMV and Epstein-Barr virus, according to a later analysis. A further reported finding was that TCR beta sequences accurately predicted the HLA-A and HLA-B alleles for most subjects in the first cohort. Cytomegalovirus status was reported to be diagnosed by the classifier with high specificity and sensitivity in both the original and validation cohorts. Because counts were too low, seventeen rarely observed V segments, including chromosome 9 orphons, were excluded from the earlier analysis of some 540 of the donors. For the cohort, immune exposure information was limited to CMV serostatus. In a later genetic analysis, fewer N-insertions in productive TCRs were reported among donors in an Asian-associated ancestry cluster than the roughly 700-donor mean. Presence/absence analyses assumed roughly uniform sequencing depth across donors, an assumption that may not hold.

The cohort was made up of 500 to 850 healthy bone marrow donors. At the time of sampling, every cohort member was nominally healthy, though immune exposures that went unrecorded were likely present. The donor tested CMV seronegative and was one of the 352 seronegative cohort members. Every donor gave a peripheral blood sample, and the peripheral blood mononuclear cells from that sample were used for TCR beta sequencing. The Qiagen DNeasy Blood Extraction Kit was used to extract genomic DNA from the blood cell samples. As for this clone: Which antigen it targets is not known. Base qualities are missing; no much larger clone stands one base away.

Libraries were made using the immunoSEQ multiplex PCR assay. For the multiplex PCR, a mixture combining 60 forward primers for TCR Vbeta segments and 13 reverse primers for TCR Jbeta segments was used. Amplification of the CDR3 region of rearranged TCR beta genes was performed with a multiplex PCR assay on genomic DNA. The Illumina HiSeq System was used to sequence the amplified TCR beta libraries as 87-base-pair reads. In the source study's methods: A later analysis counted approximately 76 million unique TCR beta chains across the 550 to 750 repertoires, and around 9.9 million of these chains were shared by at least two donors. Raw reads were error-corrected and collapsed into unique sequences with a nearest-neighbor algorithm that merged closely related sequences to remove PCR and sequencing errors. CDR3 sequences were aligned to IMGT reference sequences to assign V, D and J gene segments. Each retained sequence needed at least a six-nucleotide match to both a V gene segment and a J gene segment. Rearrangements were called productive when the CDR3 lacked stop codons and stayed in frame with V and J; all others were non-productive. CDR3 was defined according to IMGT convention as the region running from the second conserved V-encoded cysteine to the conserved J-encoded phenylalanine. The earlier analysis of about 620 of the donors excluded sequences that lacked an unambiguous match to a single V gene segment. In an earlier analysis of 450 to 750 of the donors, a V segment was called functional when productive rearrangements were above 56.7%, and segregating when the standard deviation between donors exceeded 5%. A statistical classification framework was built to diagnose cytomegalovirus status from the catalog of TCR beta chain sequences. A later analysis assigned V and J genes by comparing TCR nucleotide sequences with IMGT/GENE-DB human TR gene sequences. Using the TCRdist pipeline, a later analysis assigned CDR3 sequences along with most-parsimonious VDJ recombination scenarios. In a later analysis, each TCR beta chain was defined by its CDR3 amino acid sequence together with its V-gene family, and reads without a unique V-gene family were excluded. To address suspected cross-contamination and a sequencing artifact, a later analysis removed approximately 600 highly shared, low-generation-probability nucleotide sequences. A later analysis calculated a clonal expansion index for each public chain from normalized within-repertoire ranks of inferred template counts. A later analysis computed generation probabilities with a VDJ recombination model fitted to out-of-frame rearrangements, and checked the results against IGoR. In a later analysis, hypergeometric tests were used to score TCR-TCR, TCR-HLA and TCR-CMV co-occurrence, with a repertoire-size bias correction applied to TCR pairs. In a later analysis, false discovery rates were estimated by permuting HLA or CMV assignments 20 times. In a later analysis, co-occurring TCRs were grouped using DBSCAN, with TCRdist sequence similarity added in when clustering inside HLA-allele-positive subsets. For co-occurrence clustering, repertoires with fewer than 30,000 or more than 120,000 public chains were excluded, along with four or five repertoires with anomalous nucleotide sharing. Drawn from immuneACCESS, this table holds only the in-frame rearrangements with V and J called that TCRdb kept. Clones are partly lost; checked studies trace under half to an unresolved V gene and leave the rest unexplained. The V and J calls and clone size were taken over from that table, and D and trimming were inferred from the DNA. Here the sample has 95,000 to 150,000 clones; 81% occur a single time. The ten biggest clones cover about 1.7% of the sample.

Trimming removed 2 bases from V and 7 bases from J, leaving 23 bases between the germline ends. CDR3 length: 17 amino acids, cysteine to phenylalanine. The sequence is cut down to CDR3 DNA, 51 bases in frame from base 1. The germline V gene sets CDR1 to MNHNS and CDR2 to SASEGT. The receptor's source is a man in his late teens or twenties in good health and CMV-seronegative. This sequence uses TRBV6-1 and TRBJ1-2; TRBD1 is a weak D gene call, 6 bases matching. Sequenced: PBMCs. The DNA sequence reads TGTGCCAGCAGTGAAAAAGGGGGATCCACTTGGGGCGGTGGCTACACCTTC. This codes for CASSEKGGSTWGGGYTF.